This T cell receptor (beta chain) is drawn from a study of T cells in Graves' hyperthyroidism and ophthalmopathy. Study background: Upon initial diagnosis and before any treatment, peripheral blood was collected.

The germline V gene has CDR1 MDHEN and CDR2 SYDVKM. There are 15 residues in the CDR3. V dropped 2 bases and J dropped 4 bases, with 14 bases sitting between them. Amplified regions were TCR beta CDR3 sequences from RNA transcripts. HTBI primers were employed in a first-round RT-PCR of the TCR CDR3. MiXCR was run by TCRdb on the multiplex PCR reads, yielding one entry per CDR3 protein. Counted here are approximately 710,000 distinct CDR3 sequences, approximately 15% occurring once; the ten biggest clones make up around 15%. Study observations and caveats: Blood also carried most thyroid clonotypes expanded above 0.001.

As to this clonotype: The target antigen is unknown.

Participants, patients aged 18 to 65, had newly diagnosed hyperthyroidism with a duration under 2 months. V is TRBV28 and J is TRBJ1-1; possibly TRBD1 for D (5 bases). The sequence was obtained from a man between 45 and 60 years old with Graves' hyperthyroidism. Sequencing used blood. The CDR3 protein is CASSLSAGLGTEAFF. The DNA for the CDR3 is TGTGCCAGCAGTTTAAGCGCGGGGCTGGGCACTGAAGCTTTCTTT.